This is a list of T cell receptor beta chains from one sample in a study of T cells in localized non-small cell lung cancer. Data came from immunoSEQ multiplex PCR; TCRdb stores just in-frame clones and leaves some out. The sample includes about 9,200 clones, over 85% of them seen just once. The material was peripheral blood, obtained before any cancer treatment. The receptors derive from a female donor aged 60 or older with stage II squamous cell lung carcinoma. CDR3s include the opening cysteine and the closing phenylalanine or tryptophan. Fields, in order: V gene, clone size, D gene, J gene, CDR3 length, CDR3 DNA, CDR3 protein. A D gene is named only where the DNA matches it firmly. Size values are once, few and many counts, or a class for expanded clones, and some rows have none.

TRBV6-6	NA	TRBD1	TRBJ1-1	15	TGTGCCAGCAGACAATTACAGGGGGCACACACTGAAGCTTTCTTT	CASRQLQGAHTEAFF
TRBV7-9	NA	TRBD2	TRBJ2-1	13	TGTGCCAGCAGCTTCGCCGTTAGCGGGAGGGGGTTCTTC	CASSFAVSGRGFF
TRBV29-1	NA	NA	TRBJ1-1	12	TGCAGCGTTAGGTCAGGGAACACTGAAGCTTTCTTT	CSVRSGNTEAFF
TRBV25-1	NA	NA	TRBJ2-3	12	TGTGCCAGCAGTGGTTTCCGCGGTACGCAGTATTTT	CASSGFRGTQYF
TRBV7-9	NA	TRBD1	TRBJ1-2	15	TGTGCCATCAATACCGGGACAGGGGATTTCTATGGCTACACCTTC	CAINTGTGDFYGYTF
TRBV29-1	few	NA	TRBJ1-1	12	TGCAGCGCCACGCAGGGAGGGACTGAAGCTTTCTTT	CSATQGGTEAFF
TRBV18	NA	TRBD1	TRBJ2-7	14	TGTGCCAGCGCAGGCGGACAGGGGGCCTACGAGCAGTACTTC	CASAGGQGAYEQYF
TRBV6-5	once	NA	TRBJ1-2	15	TGTGCCAGCAGTTACGTCGTCTCTCCTAACTATGGCTACACCTTC	CASSYVVSPNYGYTF
TRBV5-6	once	NA	TRBJ2-3	14	TGTGCCAGCGACAGATTAGCAGCCTCGGATACGCAGTATTTT	CASDRLAASDTQYF
TRBV29-1	NA	TRBD1	TRBJ2-7	13	TGCAGCGCTCAGACAGGGGGCATTTACGAGCAGTACTTC	CSAQTGGIYEQYF
TRBV5-1	NA	NA	TRBJ1-2	13	TGCGCCAGCAGCTTCGGGTCAGGGGATGGCTACACCTTC	CASSFGSGDGYTF
TRBV7-9	once	TRBD1	TRBJ1-4	17	TGTGCCAGCAGCTTAGCGGGACAGGGGGCGCAGGGCGAAAAACTGTTTTTT	CASSLAGQGAQGEKLFF
TRBV10-1	NA	NA	TRBJ1-1	15	TGCGCCAGCAGTGAGTCCGGCGGTTTGGGGACTGAAGCTTTCTTT	CASSESGGLGTEAFF
TRBV30	NA	NA	TRBJ2-6	16	TGTGCCTGGAGTAGTTCCAGGCGTGCCGGGGCCAACGTCCTGACTTTC	CAWSSSRRAGANVLTF
TRBV6-1	NA	NA	TRBJ1-3	16	TGTGCCAGCAGTGGAGGGACGGCCAACTCTGGAAACACCATATATTTT	CASSGGTANSGNTIYF
TRBV7-8	NA	TRBD1	TRBJ1-2	13	TGTGCCAGCAGCTCACAGGGGGTTGGTGGCTACACCTTC	CASSSQGVGGYTF
TRBV11-2	NA	TRBD2	TRBJ2-1	15	TGTGCCAGCAGCCCCCTAGCGGGAGTCAGGGATGAGCAGTTCTTC	CASSPLAGVRDEQFF
TRBV6-1	NA	NA	TRBJ2-1	15	TGTGCCAGCACCATTCAGACCAACTCCTACAATGAGCAGTTCTTC	CASTIQTNSYNEQFF
TRBV10-3	NA	NA	TRBJ1-1	13	TGTGCCATCAGTGAGCTGGGTTACACTGAAGCTTTCTTT	CAISELGYTEAFF
TRBV6-1	once	NA	TRBJ1-1	13	TGTGCCAGCAGTGAGAGGGGGAGGGCTGAAGCTTTCTTT	CASSERGRAEAFF
TRBV11-3	NA	TRBD2	TRBJ2-3	12	TGTGCCAGCAGCTTGACTAGCGGTACGCAGTATTTT	CASSLTSGTQYF
TRBV2	NA	NA	TRBJ1-2	14	TGTGCCAGCAGGGGGGGAGGTGGTTCCTATGGCTACACCTTC	CASRGGGGSYGYTF
TRBV6-1	NA	NA	TRBJ2-4	15	TGTGCCAGCAGTGAAGGAAGTCTAGCCAAAAACATTCAGTACTTC	CASSEGSLAKNIQYF
TRBV6-1	NA	NA	TRBJ2-1	15	TGTGCCAGCAGTCACCAAAAAACCGGACAGCGGGAGCAGTTCTTC	CASSHQKTGQREQFF
TRBV30	NA	TRBD2	TRBJ2-1	13	TGTGCCTGGAGTGTCCAGGAAGCGGGAGAAGCTGTCTTC	CAWSVQEAGEAVF
TRBV2	NA	NA	TRBJ2-5	12	TGTGCCGGGGACGACAACCAAGAGACCCAGTACTTC	CAGDDNQETQYF
TRBV5-6	NA	TRBD1	TRBJ1-2	17	TGTGCCAGCAAAGCGGGCCAAGGAGGGGGCTTTCTCTATGGCTACACCTTC	CASKAGQGGGFLYGYTF
TRBV29-1	NA	NA	TRBJ1-1	12	TGCAGCGTTGTCCCCCAGGCGACTGAAGCTTTCTTT	CSVVPQATEAFF
TRBV27	NA	TRBD1	TRBJ2-5	15	TGTGCCAGCAGTTCCTCCGGGACAGGGGAAGAGACCCAGTACTTC	CASSSSGTGEETQYF
TRBV6-5	once	NA	TRBJ2-5	13	TGTGCCAGCAGTCTACAGGGTCCGGAGACCCAGTACTTC	CASSLQGPETQYF
TRBV6-1	NA	NA	TRBJ1-3	14	TGTGCCAGCAGTGAACAGAACTCTGGAAACACCATATATTTT	CASSEQNSGNTIYF
TRBV7-6	few	NA	TRBJ2-5	16	TGTGCCAGCAGCTTAGGGGTGGCGGGGCCTCAAGAGACCCAGTACTTC	CASSLGVAGPQETQYF
TRBV25-1	NA	NA	TRBJ1-2	16	TGTGCCAGCAGTGATAGCGGGGGACCTTTTAACTATGGCTACACCTTC	CASSDSGGPFNYGYTF